A selection of T cell receptor beta chains follows, all from one sample in a study of identical twins. A single record per CDR3 protein comes from TCRdb applying MiXCR to the 5' RACE reads. Of some 1,600,000 distinct CDR3 sequences in the sample, roughly 35% were seen once. Specimen: cord blood. These receptors all stem from a newborn girl in good health. CDR3s include the opening cysteine and the closing phenylalanine or tryptophan. D genes are given only for firm matches. Expanded clones are given a class, and other clones once, few, many or no size at all.

TRBV11-2	TRBJ2-1	few	TRBD1	TGTGCCAGCAGCTGGGGACCGGGACAGGGTAACGAGCAGTTCTTC	CASSWGPGQGNEQFF
TRBV20-1	TRBJ2-4	.	.	TGCAGTGCTAGAGAAATAGCCAAAAACATTCAGTACTTC	CSAREIAKNIQYF
TRBV13	TRBJ2-3	.	.	TGTGCCAGCAGCCCCGCGGCAGGGACAAATACGCAGTATTTT	CASSPAAGTNTQYF
TRBV6-5	TRBJ1-1	few	TRBD1	TGTGCCAGCAAACGACAGGGGGTGAGCACTGAAGCTTTCTTT	CASKRQGVSTEAFF
TRBV27	TRBJ2-3	.	TRBD1	TGTGCCAGCAGTTTATCCCGGGACAGGTCCAAGTATTTT	CASSLSRDRSKYF
TRBV10-3	TRBJ2-5	.	.	TGTGCCATCAGTGAGGGGGATCAAATGGGTTCAGAGACCCAGTACTTC	CAISEGDQMGSETQYF
TRBV27	TRBJ2-3	.	TRBD1	TGTGCCAGCAGCAGACTTAGGACAGGGAGAACAGATACGCAGTATTTT	CASSRLRTGRTDTQYF
TRBV12-3/TRBV12-4	TRBJ2-7	many	.	TGTGCCAGCAGTTTAGTCTCTAGGGCAGGAGGAGCCTACGAGCAGTACTTC	CASSLVSRAGGAYEQYF
TRBV6-6	TRBJ2-1	.	.	TGTGCCAGCAGCCAGGGGCAGTATGCCTACAATGAGCAGTTCTTC	CASSQGQYAYNEQFF
TRBV7-2	TRBJ2-1	.	TRBD2	TGTGCCAGCAGCTTAGCGTTGGGACTAGGCCCCTACAATGAGCAGTTCTTC	CASSLALGLGPYNEQFF
TRBV21-1	TRBJ2-7	.	.	TGTGCCAGCAGCAAACAGGGCAGGTTCGGGGAGCAGTACTTC	CASSKQGRFGEQYF
TRBV29-1	TRBJ2-7	many	TRBD1	TGCAGCGTTGGACAGGGTAGCCGCGGCTACGAGCAGTACTTC	CSVGQGSRGYEQYF
TRBV5-1	TRBJ2-4	.	.	TGCGCCAGCAGCTTGAGACCGCGGGGGCTTCTAGCCAAAAACATTCAGTACTTC	CASSLRPRGLLAKNIQYF
TRBV6-2/TRBV6-3	TRBJ2-7	.	TRBD1	TGTGCCAGCAGGCACAGGGGTGACCTCTCCTACGAGCAGTACTTC	CASRHRGDLSYEQYF
TRBV20-1	TRBJ2-5	.	TRBD2	TGCAGTGCTGGCGGGAGGGCCAGGAATGAGCAGTACTTC	CSAGGRARNEQYF